The present T cell receptor (beta chain) was sequenced within a study of blood T cell repertoires in COVID-19. Study background: The United States, Italy and Spain provided the acute and convalescent COVID-19 samples. Nucleic acid was either cDNA or gDNA, and it came from T cells, B-cell-depleted T cells, or PBMCs.

In the study's own analysis: Reference gene primer amplification gave nucleated cell count estimates. Method: immunoSEQ multiplex PCR; TCRdb's copy keeps in-frame clones and lacks some. V and J calls and clone size follow that table, whereas D and trimming were derived from the DNA. This sample has just over 95,000 clones, with about nine tenths found just once. There are 15 residues in the CDR3. CDR1 and CDR2 (germline): SGHAT, FQNNGV. Trimming cost V 3 bases and J 3 bases; bases outside gene matches: 3. The receptor comes from a man in his fifties or sixties with acute or convalescent COVID-19. The gene calls are TRBV11-2 and TRBJ2-7, with 12 bases identical to TRBD2. Sequencing input: peripheral blood. DNA for the CDR3: TGTGCCAGCAGCTTGACTAGCGGGAGTTTCTACGAGCAGTACTTC. The encoded protein is CASSLTSGSFYEQYF.